This record covers a single TCR beta chain. It has no known antigen specificity. Base qualities are not provided; no much larger clone lies one nucleotide away. These data come from a study of blood T cells in healthy people across ages (dated by TCRdb to 2015 to 2017). Notes on the research overall: Template switching captured roughly one uniquely barcoded TCR beta cDNA molecule per two T cells in model experiments. The donors were split into four age groups: young (average around 15 years), middle-aged (about 40), aged (roughly 65) and long-lived (roughly 80). To track age-related changes in TCR beta repertoire diversity, the study relied on deep sequencing normalized with unique cDNA molecular identifiers. To avoid experimental bias, donors of different ages were distributed randomly across sequencing lanes. Using the same blood draw, the study looked at two additional independent replicas of 1 million unique cDNA reads for two donors, one aged 18 to 30 and the other aged 80 or older.

The donors were some 39 Caucasian individuals from Russia, aged 6 to 90 years, who were systemically healthy. Each donor gave 8 to 10 milliliters of peripheral blood, collected into EDTA-treated Vacutainer tubes. PBMCs were isolated by Ficoll-Paque density-gradient centrifugation, with at least 6.5 million obtained per sample. Total RNA, at least 6 micrograms per sample, was extracted from PBMCs with Trizol reagent. For every donor, flow cytometry on a PBMC aliquot measured the percentage of naive CD45RAhigh/CD27high T cells. The CDR3 goes from the cysteine to the phenylalanine over 14 residues. Just CDR3 DNA is preserved here, 42 bases in frame from base 1. Trimming removed 7 bases from V and 0 bases from J, leaving 13 bases between the germline ends. Reading the germline V gene (reference sequence) gives CDR1 DFQATT and CDR2 SNEGSKA. Libraries were prepared through 5' RACE. The instrument given in TCRdb is Illumina HiSeq 2500. The second PCR ran for about 6 to 11 cycles and used a J-beta primer mix along with a sample-barcoded 5' primer. Each TCR beta cDNA molecule received a unique molecular identifier from a template-switch 5' adaptor carrying 12 random nucleotides. Each sample yielded at least 2.5 million CDR3-containing paired-end reads. First-strand cDNA synthesis was performed from all RNA using the Mint cDNA synthesis kit, with priming by a TRBC-specific oligonucleotide. All cDNA was treated with uracil-DNA glycosylase and then went through a first 18-cycle PCR with the universal primers M1SS and BC2_uni_R. In the authors' own workflow: For normalization, 1 million high-quality reads, each with a distinct molecular identifier, were randomly selected from each sample. Instead of being binned into consensus sequences, reads with shared molecular identifiers were discarded. MiTCR, run with a Q25 quality threshold and the strictest error-elimination algorithm, handled CDR3 identification, clonotype clustering and error correction. A nonparametric unseen species model with Euler transformation was used to estimate a lower bound on total TCR beta diversity. TCRdb took the public reads, trimmed them with fastp at Q25, ran MiXCR for clone calling and kept in-frame beta chains. All rows with the same CDR3 protein become a single entry with the most common DNA and genes. TCRdb assigned the V and J calls; the authors' analysis was not used. The sample includes roughly 800,000 distinct CDR3 sequences, with 55% to 70% observed a single time. The top ten constitute approximately 21% of the sample.

What the authors observed across the whole study: There was a strong correlation between observed TCR beta diversity and the percentage of naive T cells measured by flow cytometry. Donor CMV infection status was unknown, potentially confounding age-related changes in expanded clonotypes. The long-lived group showed more naive CD4+ T cells, fewer expanded clones and increased TCR diversity than the aged group, suggesting age selection. Because profiling used bulk unsorted PBMCs, naive and antigen-experienced compartments could not be compared conclusively. As age increased, observed TCR beta diversity per million T cells dropped in a roughly linear way, and a significant reduction was already evident by age about 40. Total diversity estimates from one million sequenced T cells were considered lower bounds and underestimates.

The sequenced sample was blood. The receptor's source is a man in his thirties or forties in good health. The chain was built from TRBV20-1 and TRBJ1-5, with the D gene call left open. The CDR3 amino acid sequence is: CSVFTGYSNQPQHF. The nucleotide sequence is given as TGCAGTGTTTTTACCGGTTATAGCAATCAGCCCCAGCATTTT.